Following are 3 T cell receptor beta chains from one sample sequenced in a study of blood T cell repertoires in COVID-19. The table came from immunoSEQ multiplex PCR; TCRdb's copy has only in-frame clones and leaves some out. The sample includes about 220,000 clones, around four fifths of them seen just once. Sequencing was done on a sample of peripheral blood. Source of these receptors: a young man with active or convalescent COVID-19.

V and J are TRBV6-5 and TRBJ2-4; D uncertain. There are 13 residues in the CDR3. Trimming took off 6 bases at V and 2 bases at J, with 8 bases between the two ends. Germline CDR1 MNHEY, CDR2 SVGAGI. The CDR3 reads CASRQLSKNIQYF. DNA of the CDR3: TGTGCCAGCAGACAATTATCCAAAAACATTCAGTACTTC.

The chain combines TRBV5-1 with TRBJ1-2; 7 bases agree with TRBD1. Germline V lookup: CDR1 SGHRS, CDR2 YFSETQ. This CDR3 comprises 13 residues. The junction had 8 bases not matched to a gene; V was cut back by 4 bases and J by 8 bases. CDR3 residues: CASSTGQEVGYTF. The CDR3 DNA reads as TGCGCCAGCAGCACCGGACAGGAGGTGGGCTACACCTTC.

The chain links TRBV4-1 to TRBJ1-5, with D unclear. The length of the CDR3 is 15 residues. The germline V gene has CDR1 MGHRA and CDR2 YSYEKL. Trimming cost V 0 bases and J 6 bases, with 12 bases left between them. The CDR3 DNA reads TGCGCCAGCAGCCAAGATCAGAGGATTGGTCAGCCCCAGCATTTT. Translated, it gives CASSQDQRIGQPQHF.